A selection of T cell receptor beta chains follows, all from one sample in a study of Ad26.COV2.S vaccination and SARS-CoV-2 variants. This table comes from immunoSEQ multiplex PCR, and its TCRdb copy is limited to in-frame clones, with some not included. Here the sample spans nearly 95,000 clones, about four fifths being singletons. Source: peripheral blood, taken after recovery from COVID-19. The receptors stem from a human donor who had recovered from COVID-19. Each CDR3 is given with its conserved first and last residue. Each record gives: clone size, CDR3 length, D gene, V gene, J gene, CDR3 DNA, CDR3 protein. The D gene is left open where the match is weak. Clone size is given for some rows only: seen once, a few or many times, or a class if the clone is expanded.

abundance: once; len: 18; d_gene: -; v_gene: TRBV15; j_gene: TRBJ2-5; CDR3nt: TGTGCCACCAGCAGAGATGCGGGAGGGACAGGGGAGGGAGAGACCCAGTACTTC; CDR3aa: CATSRDAGGTGEGETQYF
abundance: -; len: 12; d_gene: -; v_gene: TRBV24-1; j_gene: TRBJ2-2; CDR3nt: TGTGCCACGCGCAGGGATCCCGGGGAGCTGTTTTTT; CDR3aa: CATRRDPGELFF
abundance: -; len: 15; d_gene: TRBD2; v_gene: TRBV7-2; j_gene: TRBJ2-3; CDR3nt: TGTGCCAGCAGCTTGACTAGCGGACGCACAGATACGCAGTATTTT; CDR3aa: CASSLTSGRTDTQYF
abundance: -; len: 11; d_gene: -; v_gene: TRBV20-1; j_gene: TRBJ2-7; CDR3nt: TGCAGTGCTAGACTAGGCCCCGAGCAGTACTTC; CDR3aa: CSARLGPEQYF
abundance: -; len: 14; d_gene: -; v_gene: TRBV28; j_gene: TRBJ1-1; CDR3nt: TGTGCCAGCAGTTTCGATTCTAGGAACACTGAAGCTTTCTTT; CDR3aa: CASSFDSRNTEAFF
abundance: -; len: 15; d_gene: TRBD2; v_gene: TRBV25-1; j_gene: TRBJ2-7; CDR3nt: TGTGCCAGCAAGGGGTCGGGAGGGGCCCTTAGCGAGCAGTACTTC; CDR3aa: CASKGSGGALSEQYF
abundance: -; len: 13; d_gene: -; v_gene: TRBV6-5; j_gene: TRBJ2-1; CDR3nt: TGTGCCAGCAGGCCTGTTTCGTTAGGCGAGCAGTTCTTC; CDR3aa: CASRPVSLGEQFF
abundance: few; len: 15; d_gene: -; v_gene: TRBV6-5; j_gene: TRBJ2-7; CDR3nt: TGTGCCAGCAGTCCATGGACGGGTCAGGGCTACGAGCAGTACTTC; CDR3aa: CASSPWTGQGYEQYF
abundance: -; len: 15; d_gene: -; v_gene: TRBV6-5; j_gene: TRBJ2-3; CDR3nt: TGTGCCAGTTGCGAATTCAGCGGGAGCACAGATACGCAGTATTTT; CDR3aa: CASCEFSGSTDTQYF
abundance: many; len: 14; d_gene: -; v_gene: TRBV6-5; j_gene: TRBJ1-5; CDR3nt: TGTGCCAGCAGTTCCGGACAGCACAATCAGCCCCAGCATTTT; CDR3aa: CASSSGQHNQPQHF
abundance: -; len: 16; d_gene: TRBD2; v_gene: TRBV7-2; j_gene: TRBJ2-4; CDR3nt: TGTGCCAGCAGCCGCGAGGTAGCGGGGGCCAAAAACATTCAGTACTTC; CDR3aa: CASSREVAGAKNIQYF
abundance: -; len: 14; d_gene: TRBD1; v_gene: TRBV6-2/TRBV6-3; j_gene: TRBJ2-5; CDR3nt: TGTGCCAGCAGTTACTGGGACAGCCAAGAGACCCAGTACTTC; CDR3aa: CASSYWDSQETQYF
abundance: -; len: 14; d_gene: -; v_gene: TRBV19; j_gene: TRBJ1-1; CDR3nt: TGTGCCAGTACCAAACCCGGGGGGAACACTGAAGCTTTCTTT; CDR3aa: CASTKPGGNTEAFF
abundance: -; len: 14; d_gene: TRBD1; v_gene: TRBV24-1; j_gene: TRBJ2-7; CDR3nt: TGTGCCACCAGTGATCGAGACAGGGCCTACGAGCAGTACTTC; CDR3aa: CATSDRDRAYEQYF
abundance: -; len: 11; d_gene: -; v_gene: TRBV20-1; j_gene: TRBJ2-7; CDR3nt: TGCAGTGCTAGCCCGTACTACGAGCAGTACTTC; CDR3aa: CSASPYYEQYF
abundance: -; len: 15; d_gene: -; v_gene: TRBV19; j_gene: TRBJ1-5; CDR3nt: TGTGCCAGTCGAACCCAGAGCGTGAGTAATCAGCCCCAGCATTTT; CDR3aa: CASRTQSVSNQPQHF